This TCR beta chain was sequenced during a study of blood T cells in healthy people across ages. CDR1 is KGHSH and CDR2 is LQKENI in the germline V gene. This CDR3 is built from 14 residues. Notes on the study in general: Diversity figures based on one million T cells were deemed too low. More naive CD4+ cells and higher diversity were found in long-lived than in aged donors.

As for this clonotype: Its target is unknown. An end of the junction does not agree with germline; a read error may underlie this.

A second PCR of 7 to 11 cycles used a sample-barcoded 5' primer and a J-beta primer mix. The template-switch adaptor was a 5' adaptor with 12 random nucleotides. It tagged each cDNA molecule. TCRdb analysed the 5' RACE reads with MiXCR anew, one entry per CDR3 protein. Of about 400,000 distinct CDR3 sequences listed, 52% are singletons. Peripheral blood from each donor was collected in a volume of ten milliliters. Input material: blood. The receptor was isolated from a man aged 55 to 70 in good health. This sequence joins TRBV18 and TRBJ2-5, with a weak D call TRBD1 (5 bases). The CDR3 region has the DNA TGTGCCAGCTCACCGTCCAGGGTGGAAGAGACCCGGTACTTC. Translated, it gives CASSPSRVEETRYF.